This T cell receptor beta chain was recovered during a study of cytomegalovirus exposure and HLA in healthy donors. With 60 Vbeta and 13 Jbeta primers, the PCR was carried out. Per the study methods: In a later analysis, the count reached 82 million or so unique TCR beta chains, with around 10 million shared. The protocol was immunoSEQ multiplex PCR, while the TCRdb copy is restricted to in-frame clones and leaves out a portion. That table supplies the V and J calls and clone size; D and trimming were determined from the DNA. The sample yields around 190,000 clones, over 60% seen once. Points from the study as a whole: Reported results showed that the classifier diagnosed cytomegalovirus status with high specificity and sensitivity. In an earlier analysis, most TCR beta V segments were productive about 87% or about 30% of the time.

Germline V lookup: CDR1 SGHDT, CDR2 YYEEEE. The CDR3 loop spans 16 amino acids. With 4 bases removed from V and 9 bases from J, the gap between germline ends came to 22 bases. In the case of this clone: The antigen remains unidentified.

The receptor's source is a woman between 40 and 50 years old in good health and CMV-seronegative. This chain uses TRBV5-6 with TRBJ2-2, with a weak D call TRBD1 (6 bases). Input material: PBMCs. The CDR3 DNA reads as TGTGCCAGCAGCCATCCTCGGGACATCCTTCAACGGGAGCTGTTTTTT. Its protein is CASSHPRDILQRELFF.